These 28 T cell receptor beta chains share one sample of origin, sequenced in a study of T-cell memory formation after mild COVID-19. TCRdb independently ran MiXCR on the 5' RACE reads; one entry per CDR3 protein. Among about 140,000 distinct CDR3 sequences listed, more than 12% were seen once. The specimen was PBMCs or a T cell subset sorted from them (not recorded which). These receptors originate from an adult woman who had mild COVID-19 (a few samples of this study predate the infection). Cell type and time point are not known.

The CDR3 DNA reads TGTGCCAGCAGCCAAGAGAGGTATCTTATAGGGAATGAGCAGTTCTTC. This codes for CASSQERYLIGNEQFF. This chain uses TRBV4-2 with TRBJ2-1; D is unresolved. V shed 0 bases and J shed 7 bases, with 16 bases lying between them. Germline CDR1 is LGHNA and CDR2 is YNFKEQ. The CDR3 is 16 residues long.

The rearrangement uses TRBV19 and TRBJ1-5; 10 bases line up with TRBD1. Trimming removed 4 bases from V and 2 bases from J; junction bases left unmatched: 5. Germline V CDR1 and CDR2: LNHDA, SQIVND (reference sequence). This CDR3 is built from 16 residues. DNA for the CDR3: TGTGCCAGTAGTAGGACAGGGACAGGGGGCAATCAGCCCCAGCATTTT. Protein product: CASSRTGTGGNQPQHF.

This sequence joins TRBV21-1 and TRBJ2-1; the table assigns TRBD1, which was not confirmed against the DNA. TRBV21-1 counts as a pseudogene. This CDR3 contains 17 residues. CDR3 coding DNA: TGTGCCAGCAGCACGTATGAAAGGGGGCCGCCTGGCAATGAGCAGTTCTTC. It is translated as CASSTYERGPPGNEQFF.

This clonotype was seen a few times. CDR3 in amino acids: CSARALERKRNEQFF. In nucleotides, the CDR3 is TGCAGTGCTAGAGCACTTGAGCGGAAACGTAATGAGCAGTTCTTC. This chain links TRBV20-1 with TRBJ2-1, with a possible D match to TRBD2 (5 bases). The ends were cut back, 1 base at V and 7 bases at J, with 17 bases in the middle. Per germline, CDR1 DFQATT and CDR2 SNEGSKA (reference sequence). CDR3 length equals 15 residues.

This clonotype was recorded many times. The chain couples TRBV19 to TRBJ2-1; D may be TRBD1 or TRBD2 (5 bases each). The germline V gene has CDR1 LNHDA and CDR2 SQIVND (reference sequence). The CDR3 spans 14 residues. V lost 3 bases, J lost 4 bases, and 10 bases lay in between. CDR3 DNA: TGTGCCAGTAGTATTGGGGGAGATTACAATGAGCAGTTCTTC. Its translation: CASSIGGDYNEQFF.

This clonotype was seen more than once but under ten times. This rearrangement joins TRBV30 to TRBJ1-4; D might be TRBD1 (6 bases). Germline values: CDR1 GTSNPN, CDR2 SVGIG (reference sequence). The CDR3 is 17 amino acids. The V end was cut by 2 bases, the J end by 6 bases, with 22 bases between. The CDR3 is CAWSPTHTGWGDEKLFF. In DNA form, the CDR3 reads TGTGCCTGGAGTCCGACCCACACAGGGTGGGGAGATGAAAAACTGTTTTTT.

This chain links TRBV7-3 with TRBJ2-1; D may be TRBD1 (5 bases). Deletions cut 5 bases from V and 9 bases from J, with 11 bases between. The CDR3 consists of 12 residues. The V gene's germline CDR1 is SGHTA and CDR2 FQGTGA. CDR3: CASSNLGVEQFF. The DNA for the CDR3 is TGTGCCAGCAGCAATCTAGGGGTTGAGCAGTTCTTC.

A few counts support this clonotype. This chain connects TRBV4-1 to TRBJ1-6; D is perhaps TRBD1 (6 bases). Between the trimmed V and J ends, which lost 5 bases and 8 bases, there was a span of 22 bases. CDR1 MGHRA and CDR2 YSYEKL come from the germline V gene. This CDR3 has 17 amino acids. The CDR3 nucleotides are TGCGCCAGCAGCATCGGCGGGGGCGCCCAAACCTATTCACCCCTCCACTTT. It codes for CASSIGGGAQTYSPLHF.

The gene calls are TRBV25-1 and TRBJ2-7; D could derive from TRBD1 or TRBD2 (6 bases each). V shed 6 bases and J shed 4 bases, with 13 bases lying between them. Germline V CDR1 and CDR2: MGHDK, SYGVNS. The CDR3 has 13 amino acids. The CDR3 DNA reads as TGTGCCAGCAGGAGGGGGGCGTTGTACGAGCAGTACTTC. It specifies CASRRGALYEQYF.

The chain employs TRBV3-1 and TRBJ2-3; TRBD2 matches at 11 bases. The CDR3 length is 17 residues. Per the germline V gene, CDR1 is LGHDT and CDR2 is YNNKEL (reference sequence). V was clipped by 4 bases and J by 4 bases; unmatched bases: 10. CDR3 nucleotide sequence: TGTGCCAGCAGCCGTGGGGGTCGACTAGCGGGACCAGATACGCAGTATTTT. This codes for CASSRGGRLAGPDTQYF.

This clonotype was counted only a few times. The V and J genes are TRBV7-2 and TRBJ2-2; 12 bases agree with TRBD2. With V trimmed by 2 bases and J by 4 bases, 11 bases remained unmatched. Germline V gives CDR1 SGHTA, CDR2 FQGNSA. The CDR3 runs 19 residues. The DNA for the CDR3 is TGTGCCAGCAGCTTACCCCGGACTAGCGGGATGGGGGTCACCGGGGAGCTGTTTTTT. Translating gives CASSLPRTSGMGVTGELFF. Filled out from reference TRBV7-2 and TRBJ2-2, the complete variable domain reads GAGVSQSPSNKVTEKGKDVELRCDPISGHTALYWYRQSLGQGLEFLIYFQGNSAPDKSGLPSDRFSAERTGGSVSTLTIQRTQQEDSAVYLCASSLPRTSGMGVTGELFFGEGSRLTVL.

This clonotype was counted between two and nine times. The V gene is TRBV12-3 or TRBV12-4, the J gene TRBJ2-7, with TRBD2 identical over 10 bases. Trimming took 2 bases from V and 2 from J; bases not matched to a gene: 9. The CDR3 covers 17 residues. CDR3 sequence: CASSLSLLAGKAYEQYF. The CDR3 DNA is TGTGCCAGCAGTTTATCCCTACTAGCGGGAAAAGCCTACGAGCAGTACTTC.

In this sample, this clonotype turned up a few times. The chain links TRBV5-1 to TRBJ2-2; the match to TRBD1 covers 10 bases. V was pared by 3 bases and J by 4 bases, with 3 bases of the junction left unmatched. Germline V lookup: CDR1 SGHRS, CDR2 YFSETQ. The CDR3 sequence is 15 residues long. CDR3 sequence: CASSWTGGVTGELFF. CDR3 coding DNA: TGCGCCAGCAGCTGGACAGGGGGAGTCACCGGGGAGCTGTTTTTT.

Sample share makes this clonotype medium-sized. This sequence joins TRBV6-2 or TRBV6-3 and TRBJ2-7, with D tentatively TRBD2 (6 bases). The CDR3 consists of 13 residues. Per germline, CDR1 MNHEY and CDR2 SVGEGT. Between the trimmed V and J ends, which lost 2 bases and 5 bases, there was a span of 10 bases. CDR3 amino acids: CASSYNRLDEQYF. In DNA, the CDR3 is TGTGCCAGCAGTTACAACAGACTAGACGAGCAGTACTTC.

This clonotype has more than one count but fewer than ten. The gene calls are TRBV19 and TRBJ2-1, with 16 nucleotides matching TRBD2. J gave up 4 bases and V 5 bases, and 2 bases lay outside the gene matches. Germline V gene sequence: CDR1 LNHDA, CDR2 SQIVND (reference sequence). This CDR3 spans 16 amino acids. As DNA, the CDR3 is TGTGCCAGTAGTCGGGGACTAGCGGGGGGGTACAATGAGCAGTTCTTC. Encoded protein: CASSRGLAGGYNEQFF.

The CDR3 protein is CASSRLVSGFEQYF. The CDR3 DNA reads TGTGCCAGCAGCAGACTAGTCTCGGGCTTTGAGCAGTACTTC. The chain has TRBV12-3 or TRBV12-4 and TRBJ2-7, with D perhaps TRBD2 (6 bases). This CDR3 region has 14 residues. The ends were cut back, 6 bases at V and 7 bases at J, with 19 bases in the middle.

Many counts were recorded for this clonotype. The genes are TRBV5-1 and TRBJ2-3; 7 bases are a match to TRBD2. CDR1 and CDR2 (germline): SGHRS, YFSETQ. Trimming at V came to 4 bases and at J to 1 base, leaving 3 bases not matched to a gene. The CDR3 spans 14 residues. The CDR3 coding sequence is TGCGCCAGCAGCAGCCGGGGGGGCACAGATACGCAGTATTTT. Protein: CASSSRGGTDTQYF.

The chain has TRBV7-3 and TRBJ2-7, with D maybe TRBD2 (6 bases). Germline CDR1 and CDR2: SGHTA and FQGTGA. V was pared by 1 base and J by 3 bases, with 7 bases between. This CDR3 region has 13 residues. The CDR3 DNA follows: TGTGCCAGCAGCTTAATGGGGGGCTACGAGCAGTACTTC. This gives the protein CASSLMGGYEQYF.

The table lists this clonotype with a few counts. This chain links TRBV30 with TRBJ2-1; TRBD2 matches at 9 bases. The trim removed 5 bases at V and 7 bases at J, leaving 9 bases unmatched. The CDR3 totals 14 residues. CDR1 and CDR2 (germline): GTSNPN, SVGIG (reference sequence). Written as DNA, the CDR3 is TGTGCCTGGGACCCCGGGACTAGCCTTAATGAGCAGTTCTTC. Amino acids: CAWDPGTSLNEQFF.

This chain links TRBV19 with TRBJ2-7; D perhaps matches TRBD1 (5 bases). This CDR3 has 14 amino acids. Germline values: CDR1 LNHDA, CDR2 SQIVND (reference sequence). V lost 6 bases and J lost 2, with 14 bases in between. Here the CDR3 DNA reads TGTGCCAGTAGCCAGGGCCCCCAAGCCTACGAGCAGTACTTC. Its protein is CASSQGPQAYEQYF.

The genes are TRBV7-2 and TRBJ2-5; perhaps TRBD2 as D (6 bases). CDR3 length: 14 amino acids. Per germline, CDR1 SGHTA and CDR2 FQGNSA. Trimming removed 3 bases at V and 1 base at J, with 9 bases between. The DNA of the CDR3 is TGTGCCAGCAGCTTTCACGGGGGCCAAGAGACCCAGTACTTC. Translating it yields CASSFHGGQETQYF.

This clonotype was counted between two and nine times. V gene TRBV7-9 combines with J gene TRBJ2-1; TRBD1 matches 7 bases. J was trimmed by 7 bases and V by 3 bases; bases with no gene match: 6. The CDR3 spans 14 residues. Germline CDR1 and CDR2: SEHNR and FQNEAQ (reference sequence). CDR3 bases: TGTGCCAGCAGCTTCCGGGACAGCCGTAATGAGCAGTTCTTC. As protein: CASSFRDSRNEQFF.

This clonotype has more than one count but fewer than ten. This chain uses TRBV6-6 with TRBJ1-5, with D hard to call. The CDR3 contains 17 residues. V was shortened by 2 bases and J by 5 bases, with 19 bases between the two germline ends. The germline V gene has CDR1 MNHNY and CDR2 SVGAGI (reference sequence). The CDR3 protein is CASSYRAPGLVDQPQHF. CDR3 sequence (DNA): TGTGCCAGCAGTTACCGGGCACCAGGCTTGGTGGATCAGCCCCAGCATTTT.

The chain uses TRBV27 and TRBJ2-2; no firm D call. Germline V gene lookup returns CDR1 MNHEY and CDR2 SMNVEV (reference sequence). Trimming removed 6 bases from V and 2 bases from J, with 16 bases in between. The CDR3 has 16 residues. The CDR3 loop is CASRRKFTENTGELFF. Here the CDR3 DNA reads TGTGCCAGCAGGCGAAAATTTACAGAAAACACCGGGGAGCTGTTTTTT.

V is TRBV25-1 and J is TRBJ1-2; 8 bases match TRBD1. The CDR3 sequence is 15 residues long. Trimming cost V 2 bases and J 4 bases; bases outside gene matches: 6. Germline CDR1 reads MGHDK; CDR2 reads SYGVNS. Here the CDR3 reads CASSEPGQGGYGYTF. The CDR3 DNA is TGTGCCAGCAGTGAACCCGGACAGGGAGGCTATGGCTACACCTTC.

The chain couples TRBV5-4 to TRBJ2-1, with 8 nucleotides matching TRBD1. Germline V lookup: CDR1 SGHNT, CDR2 YYREEE (reference sequence). CDR3 length equals 15 residues. The ends lost 5 bases at V and 7 bases at J; junction bases unmatched: 11. The chain's CDR3 is CASSFLLQGVNEQFF. CDR3 DNA: TGTGCCAGCAGTTTCTTGCTACAGGGGGTGAATGAGCAGTTCTTC.

The table lists this clonotype with a few counts. This chain links TRBV5-1 with TRBJ2-7, with 7 bases matching TRBD1. Trimming cost V 3 bases and J 0 bases; bases outside gene matches: 3. The CDR3 covers 14 residues. The germline CDR1 and CDR2 sequences are SGHRS and YFSETQ. CDR3 bases: TGCGCCAGCAGCTGGGCAGGGGGCTCCTACGAGCAGTACTTC. It yields the protein CASSWAGGSYEQYF.

This chain links TRBV5-1 with TRBJ2-2, with TRBD2 as a possible D gene (6 bases). The V end lost 0 bases, the J end lost 4 bases, and 16 bases lay between the germline ends. Germline CDR1 is SGHRS and CDR2 is YFSETQ. The CDR3 runs 17 residues. In DNA form, the CDR3 reads TGCGCCAGCAGCTTGGAGGGTGCGGGGTTTCGCACCGGGGAGCTGTTTTTT. Translation gives CASSLEGAGFRTGELFF.